This TCR beta chain came from a study of T cell responses to AZD1222 COVID-19 vaccine. CDR3 size: 13 residues. V was trimmed by 4 bases and J by 3 bases, leaving 10 bases between them. Germline V CDR1 and CDR2: PRHDT, FYEKMQ (reference sequence). Some clones are missing from TCRdb's copy, which holds only in-frame ones; the method was immunoSEQ multiplex PCR. The data contain around 63,000 clones, about 85% of them singletons. On this clone itself: Its target is not known.

Points from the study as a whole: Following two doses of AZD1222, Spike-specific TCR breadth and depth rose.

The V and J genes are TRBV13 and TRBJ2-7; D call uncertain. The TCR was taken from an adult in good health. The material was peripheral blood, obtained on day 0 of AZD1222 vaccination. CDR3 sequence: CASSSQILYEQYF. As DNA, the CDR3 is TGTGCCAGCAGCTCACAGATCCTCTACGAGCAGTACTTC.